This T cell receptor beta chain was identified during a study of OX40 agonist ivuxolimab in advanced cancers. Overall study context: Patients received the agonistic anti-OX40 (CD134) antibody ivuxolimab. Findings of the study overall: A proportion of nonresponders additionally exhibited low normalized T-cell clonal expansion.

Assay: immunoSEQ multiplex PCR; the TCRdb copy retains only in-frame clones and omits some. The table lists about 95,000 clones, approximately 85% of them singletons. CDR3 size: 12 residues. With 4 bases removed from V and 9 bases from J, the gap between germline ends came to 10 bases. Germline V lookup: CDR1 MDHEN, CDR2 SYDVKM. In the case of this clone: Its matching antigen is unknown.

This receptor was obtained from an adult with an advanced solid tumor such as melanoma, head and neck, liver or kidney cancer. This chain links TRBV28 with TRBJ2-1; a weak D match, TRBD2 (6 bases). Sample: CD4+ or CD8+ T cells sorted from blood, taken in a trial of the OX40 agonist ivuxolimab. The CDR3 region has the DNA TGTGCCAGCAGTTCCCAGGGAGGTGAGCAGTTCTTC. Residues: CASSSQGGEQFF.